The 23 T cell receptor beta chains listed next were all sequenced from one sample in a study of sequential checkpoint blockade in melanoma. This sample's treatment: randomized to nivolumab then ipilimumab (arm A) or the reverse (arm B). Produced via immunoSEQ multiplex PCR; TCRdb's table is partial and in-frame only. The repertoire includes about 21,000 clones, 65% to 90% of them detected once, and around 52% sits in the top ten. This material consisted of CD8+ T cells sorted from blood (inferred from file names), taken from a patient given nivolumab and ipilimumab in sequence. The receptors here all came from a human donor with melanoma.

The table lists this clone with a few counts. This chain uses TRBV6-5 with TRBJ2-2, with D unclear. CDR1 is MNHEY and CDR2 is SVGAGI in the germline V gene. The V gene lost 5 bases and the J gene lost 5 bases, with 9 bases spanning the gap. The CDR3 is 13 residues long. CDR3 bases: TGTGCCAGCAGTCCCTCTTTGACCGGGGAGCTGTTTTTT. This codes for CASSPSLTGELFF.

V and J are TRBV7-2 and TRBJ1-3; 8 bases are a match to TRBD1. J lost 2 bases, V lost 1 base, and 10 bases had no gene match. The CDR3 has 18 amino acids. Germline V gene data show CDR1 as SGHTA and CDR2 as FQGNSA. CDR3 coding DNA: TGTGCCAGCAGCTTAGGGCCCAACAGACAGGGGCCTGGAAACACCATATATTTT. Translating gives CASSLGPNRQGPGNTIYF.

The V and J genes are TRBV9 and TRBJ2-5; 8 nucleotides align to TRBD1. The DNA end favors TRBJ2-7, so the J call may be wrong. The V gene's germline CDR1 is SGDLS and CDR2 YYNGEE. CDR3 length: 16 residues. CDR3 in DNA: TGTGCCAGCAGCGTAGCTCCAGGACAGGGATCCTACGAGCAGTACTTC. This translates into CASSVAPGQGSYEQYF.

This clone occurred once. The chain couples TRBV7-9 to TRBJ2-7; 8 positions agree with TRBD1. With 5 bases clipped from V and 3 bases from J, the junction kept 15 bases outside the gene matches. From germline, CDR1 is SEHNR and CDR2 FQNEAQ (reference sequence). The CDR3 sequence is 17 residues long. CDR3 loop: CASSLQHLGTGNYEQYF. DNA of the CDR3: TGTGCCAGCAGCCTACAACATTTGGGGACAGGTAACTACGAGCAGTACTTC.

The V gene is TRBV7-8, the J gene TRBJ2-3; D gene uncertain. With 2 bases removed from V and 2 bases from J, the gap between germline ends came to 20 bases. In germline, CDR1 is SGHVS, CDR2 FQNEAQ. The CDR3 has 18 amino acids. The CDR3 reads CASSLPTLDFAYTDTQYF. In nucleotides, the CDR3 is TGTGCCAGCAGCTTACCTACCCTCGACTTCGCTTACACAGATACGCAGTATTTT.

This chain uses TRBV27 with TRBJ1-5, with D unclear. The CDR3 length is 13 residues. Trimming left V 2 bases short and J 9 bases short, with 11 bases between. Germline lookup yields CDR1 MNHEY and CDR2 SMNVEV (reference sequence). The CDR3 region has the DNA TGTGCCAGCAGTTTAATCCGCCCAGGGCCCCAGCATTTT. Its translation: CASSLIRPGPQHF.

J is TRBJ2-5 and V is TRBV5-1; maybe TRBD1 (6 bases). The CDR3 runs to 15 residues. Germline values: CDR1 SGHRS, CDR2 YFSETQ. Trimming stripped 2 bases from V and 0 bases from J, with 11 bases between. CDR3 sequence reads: CASSFYREYQETQYF. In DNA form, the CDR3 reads TGCGCCAGCAGCTTTTACAGGGAGTACCAAGAGACCCAGTACTTC.

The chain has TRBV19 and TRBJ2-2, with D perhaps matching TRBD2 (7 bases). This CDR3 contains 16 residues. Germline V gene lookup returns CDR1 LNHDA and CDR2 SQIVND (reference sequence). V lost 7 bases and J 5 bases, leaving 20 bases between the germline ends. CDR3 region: CASTPTGGVGTGELFF. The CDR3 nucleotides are TGTGCCAGTACGCCTACGGGGGGCGTAGGAACCGGGGAGCTGTTTTTT.

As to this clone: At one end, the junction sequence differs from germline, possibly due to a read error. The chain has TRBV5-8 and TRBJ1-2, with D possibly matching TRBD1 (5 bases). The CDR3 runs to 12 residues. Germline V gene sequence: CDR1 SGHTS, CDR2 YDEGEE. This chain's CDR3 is CASSQGLGGYTF. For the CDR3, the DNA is TGCGCCAGCAGCCAGGGTTTGGGGGGCTACACCTTC.

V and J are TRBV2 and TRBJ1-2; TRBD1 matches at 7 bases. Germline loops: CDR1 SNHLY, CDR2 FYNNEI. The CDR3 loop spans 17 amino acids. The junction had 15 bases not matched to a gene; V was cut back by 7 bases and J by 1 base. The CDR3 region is CASNAGTEIVLNYGYTF. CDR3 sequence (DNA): TGTGCCAGCAACGCCGGGACAGAAATCGTCCTTAACTATGGCTACACCTTC.

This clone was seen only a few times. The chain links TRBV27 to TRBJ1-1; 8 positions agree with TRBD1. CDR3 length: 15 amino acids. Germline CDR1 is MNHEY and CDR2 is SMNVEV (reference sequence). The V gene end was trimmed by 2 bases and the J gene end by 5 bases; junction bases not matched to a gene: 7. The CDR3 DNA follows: TGTGCCAGCAGTTTAAGTAGCAGGGGGCTGACTGAAGCTTTCTTT. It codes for CASSLSSRGLTEAFF.

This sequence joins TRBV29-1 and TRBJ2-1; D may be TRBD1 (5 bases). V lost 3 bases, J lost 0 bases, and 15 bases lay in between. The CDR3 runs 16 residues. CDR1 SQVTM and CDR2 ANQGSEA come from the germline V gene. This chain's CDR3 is CSVEDHRSPSYNEQFF. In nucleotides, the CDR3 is TGCAGCGTTGAGGATCACAGGTCCCCCTCCTACAATGAGCAGTTCTTC.

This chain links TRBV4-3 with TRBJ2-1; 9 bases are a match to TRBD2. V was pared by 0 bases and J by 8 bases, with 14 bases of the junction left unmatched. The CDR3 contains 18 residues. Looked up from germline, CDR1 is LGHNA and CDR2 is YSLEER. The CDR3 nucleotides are TGCGCCAGCAGCCAAGATCGGGGGAGGCTAGCGGGGTTCGATGAGCAGTTCTTC. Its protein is CASSQDRGRLAGFDEQFF.

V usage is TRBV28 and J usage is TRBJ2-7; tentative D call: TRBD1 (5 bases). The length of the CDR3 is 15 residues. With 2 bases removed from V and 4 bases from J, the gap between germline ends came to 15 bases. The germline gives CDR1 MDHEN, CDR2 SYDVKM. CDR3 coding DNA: TGTGCCAGCAGTTTAGGGCAGGGTTGGGGATACGAGCAGTACTTC. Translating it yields CASSLGQGWGYEQYF.

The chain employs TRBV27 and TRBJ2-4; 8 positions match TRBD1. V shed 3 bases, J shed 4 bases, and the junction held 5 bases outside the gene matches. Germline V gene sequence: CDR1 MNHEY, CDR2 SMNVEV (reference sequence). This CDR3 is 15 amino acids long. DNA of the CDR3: TGTGCCAGCAGTTTGACAGGGGTGGGGAAAAACATTCAGTACTTC. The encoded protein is CASSLTGVGKNIQYF.

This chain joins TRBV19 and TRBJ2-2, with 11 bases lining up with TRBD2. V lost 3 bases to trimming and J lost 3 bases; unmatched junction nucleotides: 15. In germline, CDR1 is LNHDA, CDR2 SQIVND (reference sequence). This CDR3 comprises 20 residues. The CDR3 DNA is TGTGCCAGTAGTATGGAACTAGCGGGGGATTCAATCATATACACCGGGGAGCTGTTTTTT. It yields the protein CASSMELAGDSIIYTGELFF.

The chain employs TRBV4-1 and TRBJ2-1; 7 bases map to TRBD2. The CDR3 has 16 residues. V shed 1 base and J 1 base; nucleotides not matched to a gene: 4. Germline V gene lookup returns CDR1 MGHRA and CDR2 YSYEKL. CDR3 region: CASSQGEGRSYNEQFF. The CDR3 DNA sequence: TGCGCCAGCAGCCAAGGGGAGGGGCGGTCCTACAATGAGCAGTTCTTC.

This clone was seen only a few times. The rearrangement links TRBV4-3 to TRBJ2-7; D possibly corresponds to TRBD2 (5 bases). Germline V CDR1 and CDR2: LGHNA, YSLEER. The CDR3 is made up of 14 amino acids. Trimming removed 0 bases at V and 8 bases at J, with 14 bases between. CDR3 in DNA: TGCGCCAGCAGCCAAGATCGGGGTACTGGGAAGCAGTACTTC. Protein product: CASSQDRGTGKQYF.

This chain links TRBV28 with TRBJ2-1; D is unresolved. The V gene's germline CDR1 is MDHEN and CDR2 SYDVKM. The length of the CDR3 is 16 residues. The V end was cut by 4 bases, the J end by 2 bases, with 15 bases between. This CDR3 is CASSSPQAIPYNEQFF. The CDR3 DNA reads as TGTGCCAGCAGTTCCCCCCAGGCAATCCCCTACAATGAGCAGTTCTTC.

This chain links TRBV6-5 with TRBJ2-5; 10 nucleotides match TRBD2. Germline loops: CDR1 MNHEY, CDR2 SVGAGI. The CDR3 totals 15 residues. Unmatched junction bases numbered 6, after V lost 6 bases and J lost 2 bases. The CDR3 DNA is TGTGCCAGCAGAGCTAGCGGGGGACATCAAGAGACCCAGTACTTC. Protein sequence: CASRASGGHQETQYF.

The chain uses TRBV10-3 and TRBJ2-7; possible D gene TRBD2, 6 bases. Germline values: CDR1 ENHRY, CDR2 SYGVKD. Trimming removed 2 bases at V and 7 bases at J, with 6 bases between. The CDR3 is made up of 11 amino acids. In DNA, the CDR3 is TGTGCCATCAGTGAGGGGAGGGAGCAGTACTTC. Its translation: CAISEGREQYF.

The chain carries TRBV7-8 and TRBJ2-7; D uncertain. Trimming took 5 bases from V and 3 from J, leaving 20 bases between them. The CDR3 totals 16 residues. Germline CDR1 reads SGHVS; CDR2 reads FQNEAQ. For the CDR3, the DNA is TGTGCCAGCAGCCGCCACTCAAATCGCCCCATCTACGAGCAGTACTTC. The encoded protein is CASSRHSNRPIYEQYF.

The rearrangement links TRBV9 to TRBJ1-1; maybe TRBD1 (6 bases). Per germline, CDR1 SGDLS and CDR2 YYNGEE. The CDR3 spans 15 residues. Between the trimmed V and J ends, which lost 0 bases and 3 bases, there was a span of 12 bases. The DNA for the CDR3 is TGTGCCAGCAGCGTAGGAGGGGCAGGGGACACTGAAGCTTTCTTT. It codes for CASSVGGAGDTEAFF.